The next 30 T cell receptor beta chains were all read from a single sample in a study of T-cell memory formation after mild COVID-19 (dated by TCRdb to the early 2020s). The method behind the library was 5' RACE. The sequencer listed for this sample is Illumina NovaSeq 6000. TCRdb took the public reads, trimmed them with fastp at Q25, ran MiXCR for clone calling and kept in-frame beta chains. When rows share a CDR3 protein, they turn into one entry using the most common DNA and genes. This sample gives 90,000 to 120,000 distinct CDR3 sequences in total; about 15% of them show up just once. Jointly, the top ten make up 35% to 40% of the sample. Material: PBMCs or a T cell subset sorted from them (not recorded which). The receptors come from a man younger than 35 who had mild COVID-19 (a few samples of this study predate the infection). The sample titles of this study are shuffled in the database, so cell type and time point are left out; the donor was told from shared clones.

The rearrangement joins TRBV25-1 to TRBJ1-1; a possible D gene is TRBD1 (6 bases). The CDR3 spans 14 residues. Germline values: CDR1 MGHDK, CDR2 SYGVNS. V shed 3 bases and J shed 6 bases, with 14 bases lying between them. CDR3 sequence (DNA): TGTGCCAGCAGTGAGTGGCGGGACACCGCTGAAGCTTTCTTT. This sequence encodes CASSEWRDTAEAFF.

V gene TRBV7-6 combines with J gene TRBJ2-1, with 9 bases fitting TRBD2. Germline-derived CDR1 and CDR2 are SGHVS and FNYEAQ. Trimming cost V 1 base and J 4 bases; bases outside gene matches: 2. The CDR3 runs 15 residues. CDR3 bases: TGTGCCAGCAGCTTAGTGACTAGCGGTTACAATGAGCAGTTCTTC. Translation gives CASSLVTSGYNEQFF.

This chain's CDR3 is CASSLTGGNRNEQFF. CDR3 in DNA: TGTGCCAGCAGCTTAACAGGGGGTAATCGCAATGAGCAGTTCTTC. The V gene is TRBV11-3, the J gene TRBJ2-1; 8 positions agree with TRBD1. CDR1 and CDR2 (germline): SGHNT, YENEEA. The CDR3 loop spans 15 amino acids. The ends lost 2 bases at V and 6 bases at J; junction bases unmatched: 6.

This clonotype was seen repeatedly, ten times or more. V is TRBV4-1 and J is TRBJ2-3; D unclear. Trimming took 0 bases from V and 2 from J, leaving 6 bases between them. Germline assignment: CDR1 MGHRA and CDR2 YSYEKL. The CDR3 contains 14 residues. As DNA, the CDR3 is TGCGCCAGCAGCCAAGACGAAGCCACAGATACGCAGTATTTT. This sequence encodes CASSQDEATDTQYF.

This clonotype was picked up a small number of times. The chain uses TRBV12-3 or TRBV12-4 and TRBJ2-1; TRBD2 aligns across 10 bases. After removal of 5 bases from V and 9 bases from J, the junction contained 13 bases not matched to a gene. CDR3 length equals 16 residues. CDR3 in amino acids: CASSPRLASGGLEQFF. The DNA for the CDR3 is TGTGCCAGCAGTCCCCGTCTGGCTAGCGGGGGACTTGAGCAGTTCTTC.

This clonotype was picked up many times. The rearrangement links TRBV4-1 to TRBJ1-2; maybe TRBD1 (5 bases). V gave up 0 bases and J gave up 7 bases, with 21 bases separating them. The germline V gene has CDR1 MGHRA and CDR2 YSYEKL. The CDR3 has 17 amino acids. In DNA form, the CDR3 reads TGCGCCAGCAGCCAAGACGTTGCAGGGTACGATAGTTTTGGCTACACCTTC. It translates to CASSQDVAGYDSFGYTF.

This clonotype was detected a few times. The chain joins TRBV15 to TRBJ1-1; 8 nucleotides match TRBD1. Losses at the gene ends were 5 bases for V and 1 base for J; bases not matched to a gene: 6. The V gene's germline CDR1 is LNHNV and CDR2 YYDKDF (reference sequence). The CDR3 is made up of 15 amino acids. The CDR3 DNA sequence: TGTGCCACCAGCTCAACCGGGACAGGGAACACTGAAGCTTTCTTT. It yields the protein CATSSTGTGNTEAFF.

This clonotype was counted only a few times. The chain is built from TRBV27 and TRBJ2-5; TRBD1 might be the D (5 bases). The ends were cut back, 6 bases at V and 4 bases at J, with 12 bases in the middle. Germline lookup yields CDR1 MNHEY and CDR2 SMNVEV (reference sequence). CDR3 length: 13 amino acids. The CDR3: CASRAQGGETQYF. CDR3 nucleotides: TGTGCCAGCAGGGCCCAGGGTGGAGAGACCCAGTACTTC.

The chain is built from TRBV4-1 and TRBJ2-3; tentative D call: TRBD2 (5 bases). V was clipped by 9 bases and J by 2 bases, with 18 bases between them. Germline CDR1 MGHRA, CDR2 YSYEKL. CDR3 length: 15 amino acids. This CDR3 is CASASSSPSTDTQYF. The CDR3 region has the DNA TGCGCCAGTGCGTCTAGCTCACCCTCCACAGATACGCAGTATTTT.

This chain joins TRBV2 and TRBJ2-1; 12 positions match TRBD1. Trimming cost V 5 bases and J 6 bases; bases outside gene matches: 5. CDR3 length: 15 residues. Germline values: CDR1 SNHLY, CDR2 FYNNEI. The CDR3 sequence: CASSKGQGALNEQFF. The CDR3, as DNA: TGTGCCAGCAGTAAGGGACAGGGGGCTCTCAATGAGCAGTTCTTC.

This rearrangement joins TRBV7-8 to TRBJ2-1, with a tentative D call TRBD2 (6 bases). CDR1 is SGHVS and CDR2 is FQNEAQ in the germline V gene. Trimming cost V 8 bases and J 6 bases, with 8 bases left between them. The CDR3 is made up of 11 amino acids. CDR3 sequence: CASWGVNEQFF. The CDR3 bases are TGTGCCAGCTGGGGGGTCAATGAGCAGTTCTTC.

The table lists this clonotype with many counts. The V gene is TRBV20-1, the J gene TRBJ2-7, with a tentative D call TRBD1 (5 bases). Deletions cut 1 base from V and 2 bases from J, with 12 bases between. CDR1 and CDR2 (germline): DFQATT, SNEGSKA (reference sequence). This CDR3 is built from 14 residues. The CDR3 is CSARGGRAAYEQYF. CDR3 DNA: TGCAGTGCTAGAGGGGGCCGGGCCGCCTACGAGCAGTACTTC.

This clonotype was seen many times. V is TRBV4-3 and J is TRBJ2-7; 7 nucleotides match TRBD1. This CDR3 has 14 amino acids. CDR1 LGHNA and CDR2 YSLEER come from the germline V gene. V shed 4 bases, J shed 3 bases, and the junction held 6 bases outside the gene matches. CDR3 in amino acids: CASSPGTVLYEQYF. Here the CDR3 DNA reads TGCGCCAGCAGCCCTGGGACAGTCCTCTACGAGCAGTACTTC.

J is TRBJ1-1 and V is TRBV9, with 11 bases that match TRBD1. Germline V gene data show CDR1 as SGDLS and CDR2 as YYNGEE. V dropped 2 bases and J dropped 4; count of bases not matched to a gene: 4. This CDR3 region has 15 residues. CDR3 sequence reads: CASSVGTGGLTEAFF. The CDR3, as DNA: TGTGCCAGCAGCGTTGGGACAGGGGGTCTCACTGAAGCTTTCTTT. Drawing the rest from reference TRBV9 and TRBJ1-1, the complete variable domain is DSGVTQTPKHLITATGQRVTLRCSPRSGDLSVYWYQQSLDQGLQFLIQYYNGEERAKGNILERFSAQQFPDLHSELNLSSLELGDSALYFCASSVGTGGLTEAFFGQGTRLTVV.

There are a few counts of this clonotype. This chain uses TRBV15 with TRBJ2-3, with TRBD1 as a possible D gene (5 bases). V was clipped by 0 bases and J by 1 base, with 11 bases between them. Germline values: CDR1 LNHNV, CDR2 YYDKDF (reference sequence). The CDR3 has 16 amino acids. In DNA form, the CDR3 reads TGTGCCACCAGCAGAGAAAGGCAGGGCGGCACAGATACGCAGTATTTT. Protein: CATSRERQGGTDTQYF.

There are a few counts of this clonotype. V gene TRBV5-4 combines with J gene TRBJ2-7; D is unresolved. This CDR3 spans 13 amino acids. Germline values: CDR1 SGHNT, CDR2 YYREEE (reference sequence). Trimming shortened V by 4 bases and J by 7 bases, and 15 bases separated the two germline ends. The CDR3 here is CASSPASAEEQYF. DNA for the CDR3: TGTGCCAGCAGCCCAGCTTCGGCGGAGGAGCAGTACTTC.

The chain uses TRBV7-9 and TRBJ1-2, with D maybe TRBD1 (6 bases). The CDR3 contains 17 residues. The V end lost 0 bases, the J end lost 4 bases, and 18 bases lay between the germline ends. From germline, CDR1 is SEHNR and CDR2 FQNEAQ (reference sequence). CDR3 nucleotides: TGTGCCAGCAGCTTAGCGCCGGGGCAGGGGCCGTTCTATGGCTACACCTTC. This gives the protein CASSLAPGQGPFYGYTF.

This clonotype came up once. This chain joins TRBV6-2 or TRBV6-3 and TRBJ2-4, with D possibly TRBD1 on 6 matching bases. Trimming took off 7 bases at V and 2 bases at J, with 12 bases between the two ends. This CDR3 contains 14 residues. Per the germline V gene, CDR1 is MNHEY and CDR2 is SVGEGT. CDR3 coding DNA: TGTGCCAGCAACAACGGACAGACCAAAAACATTCAGTACTTC. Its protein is CASNNGQTKNIQYF.

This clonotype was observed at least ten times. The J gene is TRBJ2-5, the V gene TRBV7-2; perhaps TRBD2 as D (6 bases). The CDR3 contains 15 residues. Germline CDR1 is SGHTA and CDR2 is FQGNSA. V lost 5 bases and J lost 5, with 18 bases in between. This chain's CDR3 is CASSPTQAGWETQYF. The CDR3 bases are TGTGCCAGCAGCCCGACCCAGGCGGGGTGGGAGACCCAGTACTTC.

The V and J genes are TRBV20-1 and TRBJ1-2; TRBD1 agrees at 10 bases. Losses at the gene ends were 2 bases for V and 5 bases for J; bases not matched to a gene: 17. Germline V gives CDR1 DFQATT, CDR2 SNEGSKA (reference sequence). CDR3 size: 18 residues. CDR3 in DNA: TGCAGTGCTAGAATTCGGGACAGGGGAAGTCAAGAAGGATATGGCTACACCTTC. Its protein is CSARIRDRGSQEGYGYTF.

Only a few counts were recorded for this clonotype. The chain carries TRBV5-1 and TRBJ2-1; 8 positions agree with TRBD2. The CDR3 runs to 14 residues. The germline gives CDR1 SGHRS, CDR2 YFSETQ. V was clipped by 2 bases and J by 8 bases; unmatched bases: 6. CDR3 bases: TGCGCCAGCAGCTTATACGGGGGGGACTATGAGCAGTTCTTC. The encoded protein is CASSLYGGDYEQFF.

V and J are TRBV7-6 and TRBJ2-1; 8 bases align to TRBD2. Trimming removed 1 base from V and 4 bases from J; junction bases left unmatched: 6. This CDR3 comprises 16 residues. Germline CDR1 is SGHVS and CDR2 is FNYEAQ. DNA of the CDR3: TGTGCCAGCAGCTTAGTCGCGGGGGGACCTTACAATGAGCAGTTCTTC. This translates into CASSLVAGGPYNEQFF.

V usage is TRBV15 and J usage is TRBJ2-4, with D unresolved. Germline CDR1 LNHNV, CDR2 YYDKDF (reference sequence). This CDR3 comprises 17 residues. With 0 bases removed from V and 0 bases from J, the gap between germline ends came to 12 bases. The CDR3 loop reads CATSRDMAEIAKNIQYF. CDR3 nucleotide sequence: TGTGCCACCAGCAGAGATATGGCAGAAATAGCCAAAAACATTCAGTACTTC. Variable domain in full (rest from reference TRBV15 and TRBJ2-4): DAMVIQNPRYQVTQFGKPVTLSCSQTLNHNVMYWYQQKSSQAPKLLFHYYDKDFNNEADTPDNFQSRRPNTSFCFLDIRSPGLGDTAMYLCATSRDMAEIAKNIQYFGAGTRLSVL.

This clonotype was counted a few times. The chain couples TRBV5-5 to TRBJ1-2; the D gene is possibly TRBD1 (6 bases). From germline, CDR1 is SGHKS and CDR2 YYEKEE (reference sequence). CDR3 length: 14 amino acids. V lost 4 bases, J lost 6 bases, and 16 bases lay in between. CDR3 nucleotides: TGTGCCAGCAGCCGAGGTCGGACAGCGGATGGCTACACCTTC. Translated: CASSRGRTADGYTF.

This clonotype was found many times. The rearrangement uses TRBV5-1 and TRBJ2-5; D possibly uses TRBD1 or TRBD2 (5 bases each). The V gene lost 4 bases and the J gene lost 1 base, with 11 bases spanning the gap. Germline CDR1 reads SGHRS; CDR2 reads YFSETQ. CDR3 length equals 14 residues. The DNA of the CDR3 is TGCGCCAGCAGCCCCTGGGACCGCCAAGAGACCCAGTACTTC. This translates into CASSPWDRQETQYF. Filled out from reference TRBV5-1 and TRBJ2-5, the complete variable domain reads KAGVTQTPRYLIKTRGQQVTLSCSPISGHRSVSWYQQTPGQGLQFLFEYFSETQRNKGNFPGRFSGRQFSNSRSEMNVSTLELGDSALYLCASSPWDRQETQYFGPGTRLLVL.

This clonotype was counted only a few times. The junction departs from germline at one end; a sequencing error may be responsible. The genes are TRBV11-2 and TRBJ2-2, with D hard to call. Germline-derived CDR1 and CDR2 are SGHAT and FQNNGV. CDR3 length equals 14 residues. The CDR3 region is CASSFPRNAGELFF. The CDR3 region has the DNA TGTGCCAGCAGCTTCCCCAGGAACGCCGGGGAGCTGTTTTTT.

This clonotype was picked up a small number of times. For the CDR3, the DNA is TGTGCCAGCAGCCAAGAGGAGGGACTAGCGGGGGGGATCAACACCGGGGAGCTGTTTTTT. It translates to CASSQEEGLAGGINTGELFF. J is TRBJ2-2 and V is TRBV3-1; 16 bases match TRBD2. The CDR3 covers 20 residues. V lost 0 bases, J lost 2 bases, and 6 bases stayed unmatched. From germline, CDR1 is LGHDT and CDR2 YNNKEL (reference sequence).

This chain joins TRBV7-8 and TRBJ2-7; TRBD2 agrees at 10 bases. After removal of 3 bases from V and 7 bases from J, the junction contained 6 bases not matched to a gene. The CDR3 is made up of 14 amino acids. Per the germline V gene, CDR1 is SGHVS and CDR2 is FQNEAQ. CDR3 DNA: TGTGCCAGCAGCTTCGAGCGGGGGGGCCGGGAGCAGTACTTC. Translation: CASSFERGGREQYF. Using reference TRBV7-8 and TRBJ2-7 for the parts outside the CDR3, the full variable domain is GAGVSQSPRYKVAKRGQDVALRCDPISGHVSLFWYQQALGQGPEFLTYFQNEAQLDKSGLPSDRFFAERPEGSVSTLKIQRTQQEDSAVYLCASSFERGGREQYFGPGTRLTVT.

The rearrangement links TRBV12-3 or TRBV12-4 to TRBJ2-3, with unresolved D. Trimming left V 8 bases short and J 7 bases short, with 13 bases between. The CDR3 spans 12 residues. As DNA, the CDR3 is TGTGCCAGCGGGCCCTTTATACATACGCAGTATTTT. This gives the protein CASGPFIHTQYF.

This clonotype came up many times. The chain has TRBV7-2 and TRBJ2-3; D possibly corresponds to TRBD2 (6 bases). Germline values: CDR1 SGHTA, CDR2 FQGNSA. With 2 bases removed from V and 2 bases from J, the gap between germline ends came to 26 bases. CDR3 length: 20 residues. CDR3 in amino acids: CASSLPVGMVAGFPTDTQYF. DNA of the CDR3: TGTGCCAGCAGCTTACCCGTCGGGATGGTGGCGGGGTTCCCCACAGATACGCAGTATTTT.